This TCR beta chain emerged from a study of blood T cell repertoires in COVID-19. For the study at large: The origin of the acute and convalescent COVID-19 samples was the United States, Italy and Spain. T cells, B-cell-depleted T cells, or PBMCs supplied cDNA or gDNA.

Authors' data handling: The authors estimated nucleated cell counts from reference gene primer amplification. The repertoire was sequenced with immunoSEQ multiplex PCR; TCRdb's copy has only in-frame clones and lacks some. The V and J calls and clone size are taken from that table; D and trimming were inferred from the DNA. The sample records more than 70,000 clones, approximately 86% being singletons. The clonotype comes from a woman aged 45-65 years with active or convalescent COVID-19. Sequencing was carried out using peripheral blood.

CDR3 residues: CASSLLPSLSTEAFF. The CDR3 coding sequence is TGTGCCAGCAGCCTCCTACCTAGCCTGAGCACTGAAGCTTTCTTT. The chain uses TRBV4-2 and TRBJ1-1; the D is unclear. The germline CDR1 and CDR2 sequences are LGHNA and YNFKEQ. V was pared by 4 bases and J by 4 bases, with 16 bases between. There are 15 residues in the CDR3.